This record looks at one T cell receptor (beta chain) sequence and its context. The CDR3 spans 14 residues. CDR1 and CDR2 from the germline V gene are MDHEN and SYDVKM. Trimming removed 6 bases from V and 1 base from J; junction bases left unmatched: 3. This sample is part of a study of shared clonotypes between healthy human individuals. CD45RO negativity and positive selection for CCR7 defined naive CD8 cells, a population that excluded terminally differentiated effector memory CD45RA+ cells. Produced via immunoSEQ multiplex PCR; TCRdb's table is partial and in-frame only. The sample records some 1,900,000 clones, about 95% being singletons.

The source is a man aged 18 to 29 in good health. The J gene is TRBJ2-5, the V gene TRBV28, with TRBD1 identical over 9 bases. Sequenced input: naive CD8+ T cells sorted from blood. The CDR3 protein is CASRIQGAQETQYF. The DNA of the CDR3 is TGTGCCAGCAGAATACAGGGGGCCCAAGAGACCCAGTACTTC.